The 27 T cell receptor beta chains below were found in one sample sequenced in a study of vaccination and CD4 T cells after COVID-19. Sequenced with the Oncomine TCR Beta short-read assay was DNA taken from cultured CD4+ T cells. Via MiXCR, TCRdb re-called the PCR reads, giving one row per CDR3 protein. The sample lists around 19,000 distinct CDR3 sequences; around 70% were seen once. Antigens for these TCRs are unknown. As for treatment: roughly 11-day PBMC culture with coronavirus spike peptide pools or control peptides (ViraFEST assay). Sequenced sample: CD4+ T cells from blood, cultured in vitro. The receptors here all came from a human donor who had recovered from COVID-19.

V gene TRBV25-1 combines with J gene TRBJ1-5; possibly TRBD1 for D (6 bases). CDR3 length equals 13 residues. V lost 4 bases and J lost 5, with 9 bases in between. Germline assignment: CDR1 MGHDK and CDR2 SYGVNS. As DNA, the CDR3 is TGTGCCAGCAGTGGTTACAGGGATCAGCCCCAGCATTTT. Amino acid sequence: CASSGYRDQPQHF.

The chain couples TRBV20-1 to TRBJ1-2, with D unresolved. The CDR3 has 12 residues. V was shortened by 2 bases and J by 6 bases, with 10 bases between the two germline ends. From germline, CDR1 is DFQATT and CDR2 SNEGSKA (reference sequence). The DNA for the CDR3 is TGCAGTGCTAGATTCCCCATTCATGGCTACACCTTC. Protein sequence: CSARFPIHGYTF.

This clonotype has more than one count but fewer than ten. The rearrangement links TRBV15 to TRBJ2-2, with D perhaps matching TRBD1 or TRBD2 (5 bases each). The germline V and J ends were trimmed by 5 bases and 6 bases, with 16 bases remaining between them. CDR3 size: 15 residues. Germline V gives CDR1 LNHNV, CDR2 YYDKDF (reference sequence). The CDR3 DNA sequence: TGTGCCACCAGCCGACCGGGACCCCAGGCCGGGGAGCTGTTTTTT. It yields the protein CATSRPGPQAGELFF.

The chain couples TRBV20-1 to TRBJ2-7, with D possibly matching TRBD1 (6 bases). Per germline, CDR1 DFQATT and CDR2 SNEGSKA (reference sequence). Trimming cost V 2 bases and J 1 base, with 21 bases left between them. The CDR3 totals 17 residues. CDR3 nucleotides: TGCAGTGCTAGATCCACCCGAGGGGGTTTTCGATCCTACGAGCAGTACTTC. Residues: CSARSTRGGFRSYEQYF.

CDR3 bases: TGTGCCAGCTGGGGACAGACCGTCAATTCACCCCTCCACTTT. Translating gives CASWGQTVNSPLHF. The chain couples TRBV7-9 to TRBJ1-6; 7 positions agree with TRBD1. CDR3 length: 14 amino acids. J lost 7 bases, V lost 8 bases, and 8 bases had no gene match. The V gene's germline CDR1 is SEHNR and CDR2 FQNEAQ (reference sequence).

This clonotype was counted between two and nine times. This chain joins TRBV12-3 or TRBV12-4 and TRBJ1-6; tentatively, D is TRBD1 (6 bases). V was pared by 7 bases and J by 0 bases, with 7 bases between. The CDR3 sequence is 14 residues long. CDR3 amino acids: CASIRGSYNSPLHF. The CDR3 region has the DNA TGTGCCAGCATCAGGGGCTCCTATAATTCACCCCTCCACTTT.

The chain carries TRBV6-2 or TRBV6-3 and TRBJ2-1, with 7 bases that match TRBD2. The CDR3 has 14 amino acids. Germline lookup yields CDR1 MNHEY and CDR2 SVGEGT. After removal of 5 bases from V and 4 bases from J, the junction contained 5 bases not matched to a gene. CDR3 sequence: CASSPRREYNEQFF. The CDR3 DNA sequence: TGTGCCAGCAGTCCCCGGCGGGAGTACAATGAGCAGTTCTTC.

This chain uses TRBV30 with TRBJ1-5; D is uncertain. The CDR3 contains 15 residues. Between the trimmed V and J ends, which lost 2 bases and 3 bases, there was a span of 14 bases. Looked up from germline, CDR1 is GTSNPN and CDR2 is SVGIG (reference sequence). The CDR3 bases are TGTGCCTGGAGTTTCGGCACGGGAGTCAATCAGCCCCAGCATTTT. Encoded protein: CAWSFGTGVNQPQHF.

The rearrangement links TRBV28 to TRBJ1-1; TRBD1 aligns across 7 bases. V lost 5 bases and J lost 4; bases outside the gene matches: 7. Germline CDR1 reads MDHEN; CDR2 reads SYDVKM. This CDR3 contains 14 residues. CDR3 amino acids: CASSPQGSVTEAFF. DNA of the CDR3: TGTGCCAGCAGTCCACAGGGGTCGGTCACTGAAGCTTTCTTT.

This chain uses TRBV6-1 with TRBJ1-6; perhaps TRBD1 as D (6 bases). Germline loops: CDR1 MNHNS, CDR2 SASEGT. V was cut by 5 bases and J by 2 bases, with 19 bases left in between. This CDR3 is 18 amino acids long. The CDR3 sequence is CASSHAEGHLTYNSPLHF. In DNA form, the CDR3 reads TGTGCCAGCAGTCACGCCGAGGGACATTTAACCTATAATTCACCCCTCCACTTT.

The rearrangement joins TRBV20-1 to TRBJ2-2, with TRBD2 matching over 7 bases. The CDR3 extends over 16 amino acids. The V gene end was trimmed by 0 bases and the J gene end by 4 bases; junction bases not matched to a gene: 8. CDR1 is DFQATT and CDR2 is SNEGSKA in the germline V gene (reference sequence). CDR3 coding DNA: TGCAGTGCTAGAGATTTTGCGGGAGTGAGCACCGGGGAGCTGTTTTTT. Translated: CSARDFAGVSTGELFF.

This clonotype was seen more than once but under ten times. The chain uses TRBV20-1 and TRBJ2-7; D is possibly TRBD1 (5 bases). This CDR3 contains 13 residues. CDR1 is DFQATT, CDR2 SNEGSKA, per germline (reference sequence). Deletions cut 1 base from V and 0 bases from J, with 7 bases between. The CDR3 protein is CSARVRGSYEQYF. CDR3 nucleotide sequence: TGCAGTGCTAGAGTAAGGGGCTCCTACGAGCAGTACTTC.

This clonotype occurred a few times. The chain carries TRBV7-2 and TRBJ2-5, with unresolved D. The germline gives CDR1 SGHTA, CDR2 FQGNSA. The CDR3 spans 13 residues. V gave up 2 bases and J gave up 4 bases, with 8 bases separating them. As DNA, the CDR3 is TGTGCCAGCAGCTTACGGCTATTAGAGACCCAGTACTTC. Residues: CASSLRLLETQYF.

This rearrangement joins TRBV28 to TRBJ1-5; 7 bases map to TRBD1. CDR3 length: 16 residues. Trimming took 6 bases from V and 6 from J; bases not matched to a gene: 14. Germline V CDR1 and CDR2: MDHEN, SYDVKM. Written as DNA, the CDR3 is TGTGCCAGCAGCCACCATCAGACAGGGACCCCTCAGCCCCAGCATTTT. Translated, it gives CASSHHQTGTPQPQHF. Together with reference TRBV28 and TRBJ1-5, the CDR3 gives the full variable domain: DVKVTQSSRYLVKRTGEKVFLECVQDMDHENMFWYRQDPGLGLRLIYFSYDVKMKEKGDIPEGYSVSREKKERFSLILESASTNQTSMYLCASSHHQTGTPQPQHFGDGTRLSIL.

For the CDR3, the DNA is TGTGCCAGCAGTACAGACTTAAAGGAGACCCAGTACTTC. Residues: CASSTDLKETQYF. The chain recombines TRBV27 with TRBJ2-5; no reliable D call. V was clipped by 5 bases and J by 5 bases, with 12 bases between them. The CDR3 is made up of 13 amino acids. Germline loops: CDR1 MNHEY, CDR2 SMNVEV (reference sequence).

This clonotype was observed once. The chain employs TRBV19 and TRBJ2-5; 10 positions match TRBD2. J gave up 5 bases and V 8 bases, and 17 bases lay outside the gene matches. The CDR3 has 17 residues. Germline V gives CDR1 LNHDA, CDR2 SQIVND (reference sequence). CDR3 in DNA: TGTGCCAGTGGCAGTTTCCCTACTAGCGGGACGGGGGAGACCCAGTACTTC. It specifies CASGSFPTSGTGETQYF.

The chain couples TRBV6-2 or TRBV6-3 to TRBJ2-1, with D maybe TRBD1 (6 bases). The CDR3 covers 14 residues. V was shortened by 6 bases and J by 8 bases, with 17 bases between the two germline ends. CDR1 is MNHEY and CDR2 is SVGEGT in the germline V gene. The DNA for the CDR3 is TGTGCCAGCAGCCACAGGGTGGGTGGGGATGAGCAGTTCTTC. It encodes CASSHRVGGDEQFF.

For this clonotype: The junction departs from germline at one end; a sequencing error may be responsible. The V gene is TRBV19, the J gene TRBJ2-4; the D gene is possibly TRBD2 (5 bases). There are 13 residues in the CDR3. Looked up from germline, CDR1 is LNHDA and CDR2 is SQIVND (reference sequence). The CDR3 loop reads CASRGLAKDIQYF. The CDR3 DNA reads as TGTGCCAGTAGGGGTCTAGCCAAAGACATTCAGTACTTC.

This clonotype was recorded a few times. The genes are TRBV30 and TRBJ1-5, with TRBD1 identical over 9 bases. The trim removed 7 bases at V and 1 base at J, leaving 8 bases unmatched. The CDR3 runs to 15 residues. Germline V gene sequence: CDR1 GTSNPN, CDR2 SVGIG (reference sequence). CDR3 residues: CASTGQGQSNQPQHF. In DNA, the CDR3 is TGTGCCTCCACGGGACAGGGACAGAGCAATCAGCCCCAGCATTTT.

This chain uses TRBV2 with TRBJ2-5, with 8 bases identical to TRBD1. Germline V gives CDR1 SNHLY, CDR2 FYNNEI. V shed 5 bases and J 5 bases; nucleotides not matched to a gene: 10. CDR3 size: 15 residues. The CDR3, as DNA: TGTGCCAGCAGTCCTGACAGGGGATTTTTTGAGACCCAGTACTTC. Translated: CASSPDRGFFETQYF.

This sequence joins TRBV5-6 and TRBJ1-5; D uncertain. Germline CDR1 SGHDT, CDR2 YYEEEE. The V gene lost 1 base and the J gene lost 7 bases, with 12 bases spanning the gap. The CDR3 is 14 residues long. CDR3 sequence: CASSLLMGRQPQHF. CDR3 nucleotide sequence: TGTGCCAGCAGCTTGCTGATGGGTAGGCAGCCCCAGCATTTT. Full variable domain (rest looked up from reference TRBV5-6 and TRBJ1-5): DAGVTQSPTHLIKTRGQQVTLRCSPKSGHDTVSWYQQALGQGPQFIFQYYEEEERQRGNFPDRFSGHQFPNYSSELNVNALLLGDSALYLCASSLLMGRQPQHFGDGTRLSIL.

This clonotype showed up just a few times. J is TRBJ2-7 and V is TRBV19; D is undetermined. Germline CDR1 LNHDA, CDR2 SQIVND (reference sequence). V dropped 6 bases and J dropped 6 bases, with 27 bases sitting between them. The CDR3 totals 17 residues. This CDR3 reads CASSTTQGQQTKPEQYF. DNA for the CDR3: TGTGCCAGTAGCACAACCCAAGGTCAGCAAACTAAACCCGAGCAGTACTTC. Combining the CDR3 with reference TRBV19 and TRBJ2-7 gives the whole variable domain DGGITQSPKYLFRKEGQNVTLSCEQNLNHDAMYWYRQDPGQGLRLIYYSQIVNDFQKGDIAEGYSVSREKKESFPLTVTSAQKNPTAFYLCASSTTQGQQTKPEQYFGPGTRLTVT.

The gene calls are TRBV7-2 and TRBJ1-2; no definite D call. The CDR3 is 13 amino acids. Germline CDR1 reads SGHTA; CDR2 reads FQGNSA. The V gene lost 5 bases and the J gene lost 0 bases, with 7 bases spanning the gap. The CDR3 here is CASSPPANYGYTF. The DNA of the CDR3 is TGTGCCAGCAGCCCCCCCGCTAACTATGGCTACACCTTC. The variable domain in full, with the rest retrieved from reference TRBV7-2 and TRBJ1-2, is GAGVSQSPSNKVTEKGKDVELRCDPISGHTALYWYRQSLGQGLEFLIYFQGNSAPDKSGLPSDRFSAERTGGSVSTLTIQRTQQEDSAVYLCASSPPANYGYTFGSGTRLTVV.

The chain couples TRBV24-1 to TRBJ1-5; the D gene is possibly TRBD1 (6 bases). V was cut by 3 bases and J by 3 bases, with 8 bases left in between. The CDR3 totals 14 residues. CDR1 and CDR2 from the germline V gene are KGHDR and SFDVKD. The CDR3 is CATSDRGSNQPQHF. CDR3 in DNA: TGTGCCACCAGTGATAGGGGGTCCAATCAGCCCCAGCATTTT.

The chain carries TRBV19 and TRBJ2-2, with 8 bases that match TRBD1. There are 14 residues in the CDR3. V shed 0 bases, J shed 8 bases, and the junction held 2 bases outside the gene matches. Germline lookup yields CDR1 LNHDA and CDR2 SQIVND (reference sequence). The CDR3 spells CASSIEQGAGELFF. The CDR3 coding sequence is TGTGCCAGTAGTATAGAGCAGGGGGCTGGGGAGCTGTTTTTT.

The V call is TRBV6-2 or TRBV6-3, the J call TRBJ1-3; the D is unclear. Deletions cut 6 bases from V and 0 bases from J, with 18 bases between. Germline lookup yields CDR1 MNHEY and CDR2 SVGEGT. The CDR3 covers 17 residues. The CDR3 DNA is TGTGCCAGCAGCCAAACCGAACGGAGGAGCTCTGGAAACACCATATATTTT. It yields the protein CASSQTERRSSGNTIYF.

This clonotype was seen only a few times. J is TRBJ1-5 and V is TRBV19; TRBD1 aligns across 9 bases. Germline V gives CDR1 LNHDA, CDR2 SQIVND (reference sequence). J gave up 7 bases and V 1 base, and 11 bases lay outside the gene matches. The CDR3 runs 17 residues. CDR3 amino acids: CASSIVLPGQGRQPQHF. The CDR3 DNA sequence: TGTGCCAGTAGTATAGTTTTACCGGGACAGGGCAGGCAGCCCCAGCATTTT.